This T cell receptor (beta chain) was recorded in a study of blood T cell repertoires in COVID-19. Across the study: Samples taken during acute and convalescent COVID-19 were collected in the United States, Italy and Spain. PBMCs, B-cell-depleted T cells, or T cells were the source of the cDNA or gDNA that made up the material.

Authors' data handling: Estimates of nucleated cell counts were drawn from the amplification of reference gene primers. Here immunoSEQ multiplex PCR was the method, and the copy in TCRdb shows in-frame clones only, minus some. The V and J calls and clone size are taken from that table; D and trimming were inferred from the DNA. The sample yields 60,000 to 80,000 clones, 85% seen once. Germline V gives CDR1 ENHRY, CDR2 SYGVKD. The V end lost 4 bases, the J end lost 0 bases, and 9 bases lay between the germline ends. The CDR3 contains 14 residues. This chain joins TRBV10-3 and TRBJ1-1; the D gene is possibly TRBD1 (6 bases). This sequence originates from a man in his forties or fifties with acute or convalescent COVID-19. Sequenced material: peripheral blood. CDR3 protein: CAISGGQMNTEAFF. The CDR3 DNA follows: TGTGCCATCAGTGGTGGACAGATGAACACTGAAGCTTTCTTT.